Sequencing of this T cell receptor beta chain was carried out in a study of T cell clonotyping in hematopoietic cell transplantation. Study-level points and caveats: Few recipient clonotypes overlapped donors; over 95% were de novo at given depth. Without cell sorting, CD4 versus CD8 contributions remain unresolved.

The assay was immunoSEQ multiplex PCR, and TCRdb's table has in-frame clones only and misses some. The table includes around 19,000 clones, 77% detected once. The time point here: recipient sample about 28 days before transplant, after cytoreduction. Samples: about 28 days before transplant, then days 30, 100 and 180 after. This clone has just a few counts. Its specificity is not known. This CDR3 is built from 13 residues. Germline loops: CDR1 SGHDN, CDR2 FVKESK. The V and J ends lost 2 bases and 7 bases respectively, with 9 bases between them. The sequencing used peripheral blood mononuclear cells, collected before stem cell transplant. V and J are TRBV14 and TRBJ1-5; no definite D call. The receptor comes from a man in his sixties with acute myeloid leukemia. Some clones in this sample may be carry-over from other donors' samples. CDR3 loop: CASSQSPEQPQHF. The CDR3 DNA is TGTGCCAGCAGCCAAAGCCCAGAGCAGCCCCAGCATTTT.